This T cell receptor beta chain was identified in a study of control samples from healthy donors and cancer patients. Only in-frame clones appear in the TCRdb table, and some are missing; sequencing was by immunoSEQ multiplex PCR. The sample includes 100,000 to 150,000 clones, over 85% of them seen just once. The source material was PBMCs. The receptor was isolated from a man aged 50 to 60 with head and neck cancer.

The DNA for the CDR3 is TGTGCCAGCAGCCCGACTAGTCTCGGTGAGCAGTTCTTC. As protein: CASSPTSLGEQFF. This sequence joins TRBV11-3 and TRBJ2-1; D possibly corresponds to TRBD2 (6 bases). CDR1 and CDR2 (germline): SGHNT, YENEEA. Trimming removed 5 bases from V and 9 bases from J, with 14 bases in between. The CDR3 has 13 amino acids.